This T cell receptor beta chain derives from a study of blood T cell repertoires in COVID-19. Turning to the study itself: From T cells, B-cell-depleted T cells, or PBMCs came the material, which was cDNA or gDNA.

This CDR3 is built from 17 residues. Germline CDR1 and CDR2: LGHNT and FRNRAP. Trimming took 4 bases from V and 6 from J, leaving 22 bases between them. Per the original methods: Estimated nucleated cell counts came from reference gene primer amplification. Profiling relied on immunoSEQ multiplex PCR, and the TCRdb table lists in-frame clones only, not all of them. V and J calls and clone size are given by that table; D and trimming were obtained from the DNA. Among about 89,000 clones listed, roughly 80% were seen once. The chain recombines TRBV12-5 with TRBJ2-1; tentative D call: TRBD1 (7 bases). This receptor was identified in a human donor in a cohort sampled during active COVID-19. Material: peripheral blood. The CDR3, as DNA: TGTGCTAGTGGTTCGGGCGGGCCAGGGGGGTATTCCAATGAGCAGTTCTTC. Protein product: CASGSGGPGGYSNEQFF.